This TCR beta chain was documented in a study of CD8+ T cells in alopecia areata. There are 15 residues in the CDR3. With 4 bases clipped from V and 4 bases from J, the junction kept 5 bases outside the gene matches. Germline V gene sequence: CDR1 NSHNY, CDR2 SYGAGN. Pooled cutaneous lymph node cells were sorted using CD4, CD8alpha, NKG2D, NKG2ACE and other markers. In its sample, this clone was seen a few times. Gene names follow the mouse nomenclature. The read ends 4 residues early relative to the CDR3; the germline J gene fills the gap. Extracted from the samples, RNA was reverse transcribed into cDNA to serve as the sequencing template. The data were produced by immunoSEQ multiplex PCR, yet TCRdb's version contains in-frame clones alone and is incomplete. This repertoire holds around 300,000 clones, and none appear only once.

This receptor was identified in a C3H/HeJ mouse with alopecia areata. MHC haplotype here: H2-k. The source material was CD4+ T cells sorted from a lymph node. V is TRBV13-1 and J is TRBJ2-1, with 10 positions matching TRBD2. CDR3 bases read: TGTGCCAGCAGTACCGGGACTGGGGTGTATGCT. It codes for CASSTGTGVYA. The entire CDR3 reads CASSTGTGVYAEQFF.